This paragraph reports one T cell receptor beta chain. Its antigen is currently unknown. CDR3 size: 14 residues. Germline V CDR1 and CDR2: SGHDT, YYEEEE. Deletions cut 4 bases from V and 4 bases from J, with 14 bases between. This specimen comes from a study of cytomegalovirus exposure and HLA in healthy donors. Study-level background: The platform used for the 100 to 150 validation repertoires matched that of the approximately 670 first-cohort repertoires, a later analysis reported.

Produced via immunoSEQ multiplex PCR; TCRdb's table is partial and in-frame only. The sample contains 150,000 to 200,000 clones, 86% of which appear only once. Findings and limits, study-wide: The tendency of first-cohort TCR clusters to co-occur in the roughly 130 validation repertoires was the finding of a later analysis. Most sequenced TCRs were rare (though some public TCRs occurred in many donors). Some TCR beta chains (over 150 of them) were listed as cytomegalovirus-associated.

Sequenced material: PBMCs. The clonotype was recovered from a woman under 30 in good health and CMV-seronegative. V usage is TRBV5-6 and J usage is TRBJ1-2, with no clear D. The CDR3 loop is CASSRVGIGYGYTF. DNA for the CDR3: TGTGCCAGCAGCCGGGTCGGTATCGGCTATGGCTACACCTTC.